Each of the 2 T cell receptor beta chains below was sequenced from the same sample in a study of blood T cell repertoires in COVID-19 (dated by TCRdb to 2020 to 2021). Libraries were built with the immunoSEQ multiplex PCR assay. This is the immuneACCESS table as TCRdb keeps it, with only in-frame sequences that have V and J called. A part of the clones is gone; compared with another copy, unresolved V genes explain less than half, and the rest is unexplained. The sample table shows more than 300,000 clones, and around 86% are seen once. Together, the top ten hold about 6.9% of the sample. The sequenced sample consisted of peripheral blood. These receptors came from a woman aged 50 to 60 with COVID-19, enrolled during active disease.

This clone was found a few times. The J gene is TRBJ2-7, the V gene TRBV9; TRBD2 matches at 8 bases. The junction had 12 bases not matched to a gene; V was cut back by 4 bases and J by 6 bases. Germline V lookup: CDR1 SGDLS, CDR2 YYNGEE. CDR3 size: 15 residues. CDR3 protein: CASSTVHGLAGEQYF. The CDR3 coding sequence is TGTGCCAGCAGCACTGTCCATGGACTAGCCGGCGAGCAGTACTTC.

The gene calls are TRBV11-2 and TRBJ1-2, with 7 bases lining up with TRBD1. CDR3 length equals 13 residues. V lost 5 bases to trimming and J lost 6 bases; unmatched junction nucleotides: 6. Germline CDR1 and CDR2: SGHAT and FQNNGV. CDR3 region: CASSATGIHGYTF. The CDR3 DNA reads TGTGCCAGCAGCGCGACAGGGATTCATGGCTACACCTTC.